The clone carrying this T cell receptor beta chain was recorded once. Its specificity is not known. Mismatch with germline at one junction end may stem from a read error. With 60 Vbeta and 13 Jbeta primers, the PCR was carried out. Some clones are missing from TCRdb's copy, which holds only in-frame ones; the method was immunoSEQ multiplex PCR. The table shows 140,000 or so clones, with roughly three quarters occurring only once. This sample was taken from a study of cytomegalovirus exposure and HLA in healthy donors. General study points: Later analysis found that TCR beta chains associated with HLA were more clonally expanded than other, equally common chains. The authors reported that TCR beta sequences could predict HLA-A and HLA-B alleles. These predictions were accurate for most subjects in the first cohort.

The CDR3 extends over 15 amino acids. From germline, CDR1 is MDHEN and CDR2 SYDVKM. As for the donors, each was a healthy bone marrow donor. The sequenced sample was PBMCs. The genes are TRBV28 and TRBJ1-2; the D gene is possibly TRBD1 (5 bases). The TCR sequence derives from a female donor in good health and CMV-seronegative. The CDR3 coding sequence is TGTGCCAGCAGTCTCACAGGCCCGGAGGGCTATGGCTACCCCTTC. Encoded protein: CASSLTGPEGYGYPF.